This TCR beta chain emerged from a study of shared clonotypes between healthy human individuals. This CDR3 spans 13 amino acids. Germline V gene data show CDR1 as MDHEN and CDR2 as SYDVKM. Trimming shortened V by 7 bases and J by 2 bases, and 12 bases separated the two germline ends. Profiling relied on immunoSEQ multiplex PCR, and the TCRdb table lists in-frame clones only, not all of them. Of millions of clones listed, 90% to 95% were seen once; the top ten hold over 1.5%. The naive CD8 fraction comprised CD45RO-negative cells positively selected for CCR7 and excluded terminally differentiated effector memory CD45RA+ cells.

The receptor's source is a man younger than 30 in good health. Some clones in this sample may be carry-over from other donors' samples. The rearrangement uses TRBV28 and TRBJ2-7; either TRBD1 or TRBD2 may fit D (5 bases each). Material for sequencing was naive CD8+ T cells from PBMCs. This chain's CDR3 is CASKPGAAYEQYF. The DNA for the CDR3 is TGTGCCAGCAAGCCCGGGGCAGCCTACGAGCAGTACTTC.